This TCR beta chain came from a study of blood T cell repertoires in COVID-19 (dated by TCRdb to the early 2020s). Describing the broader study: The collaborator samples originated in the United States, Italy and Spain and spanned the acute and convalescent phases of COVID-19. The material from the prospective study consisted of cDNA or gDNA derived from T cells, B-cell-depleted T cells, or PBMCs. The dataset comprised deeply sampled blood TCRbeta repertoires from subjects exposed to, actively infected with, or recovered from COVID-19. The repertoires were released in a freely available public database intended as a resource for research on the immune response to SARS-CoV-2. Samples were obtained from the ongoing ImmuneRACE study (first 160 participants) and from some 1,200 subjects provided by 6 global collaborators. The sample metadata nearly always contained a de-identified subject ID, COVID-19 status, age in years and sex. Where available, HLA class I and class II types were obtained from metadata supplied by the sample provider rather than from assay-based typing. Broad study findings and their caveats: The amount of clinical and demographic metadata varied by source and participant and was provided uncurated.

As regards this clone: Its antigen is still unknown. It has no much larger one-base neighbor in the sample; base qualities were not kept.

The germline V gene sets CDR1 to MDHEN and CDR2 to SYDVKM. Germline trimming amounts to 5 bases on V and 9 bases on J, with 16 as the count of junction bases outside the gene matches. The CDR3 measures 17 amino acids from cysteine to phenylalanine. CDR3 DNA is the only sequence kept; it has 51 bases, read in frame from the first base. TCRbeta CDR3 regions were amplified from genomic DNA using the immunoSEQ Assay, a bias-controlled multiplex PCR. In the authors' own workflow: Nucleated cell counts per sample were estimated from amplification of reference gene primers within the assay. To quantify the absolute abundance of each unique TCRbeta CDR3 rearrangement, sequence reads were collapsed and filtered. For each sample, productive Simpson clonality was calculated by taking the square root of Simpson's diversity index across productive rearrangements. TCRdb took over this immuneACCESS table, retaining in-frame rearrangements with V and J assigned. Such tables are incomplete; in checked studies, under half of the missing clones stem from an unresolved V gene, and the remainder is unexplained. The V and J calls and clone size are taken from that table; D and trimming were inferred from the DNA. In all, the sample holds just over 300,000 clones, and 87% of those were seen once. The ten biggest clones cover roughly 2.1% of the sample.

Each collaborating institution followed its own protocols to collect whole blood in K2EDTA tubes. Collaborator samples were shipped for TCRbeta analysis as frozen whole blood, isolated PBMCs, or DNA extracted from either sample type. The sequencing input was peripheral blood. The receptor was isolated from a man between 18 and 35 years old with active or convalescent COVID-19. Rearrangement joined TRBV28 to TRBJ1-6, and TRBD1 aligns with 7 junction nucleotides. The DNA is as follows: TGTGCCAGCAGTCTTGGGGGTGGAGGGACAGATAGTTCACCCCTCCACTTT. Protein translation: CASSLGGGGTDSSPLHF.